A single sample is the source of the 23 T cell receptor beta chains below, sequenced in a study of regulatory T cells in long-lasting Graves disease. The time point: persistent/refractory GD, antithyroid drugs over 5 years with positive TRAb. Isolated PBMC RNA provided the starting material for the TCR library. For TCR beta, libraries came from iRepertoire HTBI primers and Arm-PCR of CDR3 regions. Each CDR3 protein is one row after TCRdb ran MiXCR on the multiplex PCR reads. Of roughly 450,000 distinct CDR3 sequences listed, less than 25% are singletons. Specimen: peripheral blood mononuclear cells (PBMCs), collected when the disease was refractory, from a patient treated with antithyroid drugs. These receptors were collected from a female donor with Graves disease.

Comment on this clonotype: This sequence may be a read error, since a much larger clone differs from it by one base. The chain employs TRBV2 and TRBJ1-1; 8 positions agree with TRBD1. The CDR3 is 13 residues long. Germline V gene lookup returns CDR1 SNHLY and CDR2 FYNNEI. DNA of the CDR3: TGTGCCACCCGGACAGGGATGAACATTGAAGCTTTCTTT. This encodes CATRTGMNIEAFF.

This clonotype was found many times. In DNA, the CDR3 is TGTGCCAGCACCGATCTCGGACAGGGGTTTAAGAACACTGAAGCTTTCTTT. Translating it yields CASTDLGQGFKNTEAFF. This chain links TRBV27 with TRBJ1-1; 9 bases fit TRBD1. The V gene's germline CDR1 is MNHEY and CDR2 SMNVEV (reference sequence). Germline trimming cut 7 bases from V and 1 base from J; bases unmatched to any gene: 13. The CDR3 length is 17 residues.

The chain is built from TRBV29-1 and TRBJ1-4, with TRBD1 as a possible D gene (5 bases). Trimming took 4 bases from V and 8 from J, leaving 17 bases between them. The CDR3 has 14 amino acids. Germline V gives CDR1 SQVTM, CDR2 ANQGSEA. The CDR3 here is CSVVSGFDEEKLFF. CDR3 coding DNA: TGCAGCGTTGTGTCAGGGTTTGACGAGGAAAAACTGTTTTTT.

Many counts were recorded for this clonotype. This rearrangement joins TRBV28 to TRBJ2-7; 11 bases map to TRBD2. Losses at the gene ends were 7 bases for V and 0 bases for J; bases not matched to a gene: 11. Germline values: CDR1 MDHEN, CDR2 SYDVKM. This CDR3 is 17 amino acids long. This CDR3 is CASKQTSGIISSYEQYF. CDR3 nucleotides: TGTGCCAGCAAACAGACTAGCGGGATAATTAGCTCCTACGAGCAGTACTTC.

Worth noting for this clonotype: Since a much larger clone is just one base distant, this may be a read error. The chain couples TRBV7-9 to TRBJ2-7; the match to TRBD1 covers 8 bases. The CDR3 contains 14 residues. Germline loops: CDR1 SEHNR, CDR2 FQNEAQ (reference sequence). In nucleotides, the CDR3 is TGTGCCAGCAGCTCCGGACAGGGTCTGTACGGGCAGTACTTC. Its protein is CASSSGQGLYGQYF. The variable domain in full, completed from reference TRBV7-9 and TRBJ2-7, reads DTGVSQNPRHKITKRGQNVTFRCDPISEHNRLYWYRQTLGQGPEFLTYFQNEAQLEKSRLLSDRFSAERPKGSFSTLEIQRTEQGDSAMYLCASSSGQGLYGQYFGPGTRLTVT.

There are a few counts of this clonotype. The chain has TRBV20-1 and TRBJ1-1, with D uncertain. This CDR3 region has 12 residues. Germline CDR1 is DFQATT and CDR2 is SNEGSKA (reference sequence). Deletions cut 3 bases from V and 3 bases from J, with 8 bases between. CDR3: CSARGDYTEAFF. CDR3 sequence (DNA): TGCAGTGCTAGGGGTGATTACACTGAAGCTTTCTTT.

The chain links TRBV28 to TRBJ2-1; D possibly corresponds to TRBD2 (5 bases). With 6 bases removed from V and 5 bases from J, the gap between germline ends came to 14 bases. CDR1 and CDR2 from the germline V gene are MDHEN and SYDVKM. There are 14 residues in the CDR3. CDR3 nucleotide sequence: TGTGCCAGCAGCCCTAGCCCCCGGAACAATGAGCAGTTCTTC. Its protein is CASSPSPRNNEQFF.

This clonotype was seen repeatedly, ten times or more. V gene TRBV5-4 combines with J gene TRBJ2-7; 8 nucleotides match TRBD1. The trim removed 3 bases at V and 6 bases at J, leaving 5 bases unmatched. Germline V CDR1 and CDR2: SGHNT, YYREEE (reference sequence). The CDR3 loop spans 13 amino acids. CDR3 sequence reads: CASSWGQEGEQYF. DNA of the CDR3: TGTGCCAGCAGCTGGGGACAGGAAGGCGAGCAGTACTTC.

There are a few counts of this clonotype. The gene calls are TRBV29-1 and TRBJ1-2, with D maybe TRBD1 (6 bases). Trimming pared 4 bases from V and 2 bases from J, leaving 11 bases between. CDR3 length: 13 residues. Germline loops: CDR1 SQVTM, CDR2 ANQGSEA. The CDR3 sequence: CSVVVTGNYGYTF. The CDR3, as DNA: TGCAGCGTTGTAGTAACAGGGAACTATGGCTACACCTTC.

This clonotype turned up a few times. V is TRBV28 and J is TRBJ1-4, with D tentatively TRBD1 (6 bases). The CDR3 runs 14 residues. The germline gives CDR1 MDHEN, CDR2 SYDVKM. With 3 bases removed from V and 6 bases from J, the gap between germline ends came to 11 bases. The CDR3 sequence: CASSFGQTYEKLFF. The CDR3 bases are TGTGCCAGCAGTTTTGGACAGACTTATGAAAAACTGTTTTTT.

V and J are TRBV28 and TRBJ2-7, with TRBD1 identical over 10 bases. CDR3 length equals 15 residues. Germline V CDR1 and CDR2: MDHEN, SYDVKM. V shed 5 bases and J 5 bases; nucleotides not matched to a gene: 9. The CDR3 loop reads CASSPPGTGANEQYF. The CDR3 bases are TGTGCCAGCAGTCCCCCCGGGACAGGGGCGAACGAGCAGTACTTC. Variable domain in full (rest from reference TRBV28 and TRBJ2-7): DVKVTQSSRYLVKRTGEKVFLECVQDMDHENMFWYRQDPGLGLRLIYFSYDVKMKEKGDIPEGYSVSREKKERFSLILESASTNQTSMYLCASSPPGTGANEQYFGPGTRLTVT.

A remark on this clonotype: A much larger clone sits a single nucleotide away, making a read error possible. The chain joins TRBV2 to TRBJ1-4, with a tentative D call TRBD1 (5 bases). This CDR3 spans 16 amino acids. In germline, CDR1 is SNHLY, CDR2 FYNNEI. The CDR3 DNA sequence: TGTGCCAGCACCGGACAAGGGCGGTCGAACGATGAAAAACTGCTTTTT. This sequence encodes CASTGQGRSNDEKLLF.

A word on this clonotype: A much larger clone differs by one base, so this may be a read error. CDR3 DNA: TGTGCCAGCAGCTTTACAGGGGCCGGGGAGCTGTTTTTT. The encoded protein is CASSFTGAGELFF. The genes are TRBV7-3 and TRBJ2-2; 7 bases are a match to TRBD1. After removal of 3 bases from V and 6 bases from J, the junction contained 1 base not matched to a gene. Germline V gives CDR1 SGHTA, CDR2 FQGTGA. The length of the CDR3 is 13 residues. Based on the CDR3 plus reference TRBV7-3 and TRBJ2-2, the full variable domain is GAGVSQTPSNKVTEKGKYVELRCDPISGHTALYWYRQSLGQGPEFLIYFQGTGAADDSGLPNDRFFAVRPEGSVSTLKIQRTERGDSAVYLCASSFTGAGELFFGEGSRLTVL.

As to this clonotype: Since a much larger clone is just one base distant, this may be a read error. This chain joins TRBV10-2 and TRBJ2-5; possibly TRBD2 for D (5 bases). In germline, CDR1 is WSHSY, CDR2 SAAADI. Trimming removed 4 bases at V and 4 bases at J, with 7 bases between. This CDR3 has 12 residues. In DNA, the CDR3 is TGCGCCAGCAGTGGGGGAGTAGAGACCCAGTACTTC. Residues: CASSGGVETQYF.

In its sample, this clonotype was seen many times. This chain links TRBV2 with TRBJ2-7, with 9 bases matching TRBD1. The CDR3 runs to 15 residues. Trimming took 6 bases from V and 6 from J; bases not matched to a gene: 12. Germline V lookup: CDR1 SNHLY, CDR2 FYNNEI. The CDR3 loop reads CASSEPGTGMVEQYF. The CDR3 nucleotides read TGTGCCAGCAGCGAACCCGGGACAGGGATGGTCGAGCAGTACTTC.

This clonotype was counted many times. The CDR3 coding sequence is TGTGCCACCAGTGATTCATGGGACAGGGGGACCGGGGAGCTGTTTTTT. Protein product: CATSDSWDRGTGELFF. The rearrangement joins TRBV24-1 to TRBJ2-2; 11 bases fit TRBD1. The V and J ends lost 2 bases and 5 bases, in that order; junction bases with no gene match: 3. This CDR3 region has 16 residues. Germline V gives CDR1 KGHDR, CDR2 SFDVKD.

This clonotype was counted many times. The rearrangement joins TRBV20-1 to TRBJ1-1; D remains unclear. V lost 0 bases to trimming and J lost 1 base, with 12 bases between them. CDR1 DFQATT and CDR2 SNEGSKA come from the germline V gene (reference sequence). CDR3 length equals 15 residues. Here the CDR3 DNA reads TGCAGTGCTAGAGATTGGTACGCTCCGAACACTGAAGCTTTCTTT. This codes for CSARDWYAPNTEAFF.

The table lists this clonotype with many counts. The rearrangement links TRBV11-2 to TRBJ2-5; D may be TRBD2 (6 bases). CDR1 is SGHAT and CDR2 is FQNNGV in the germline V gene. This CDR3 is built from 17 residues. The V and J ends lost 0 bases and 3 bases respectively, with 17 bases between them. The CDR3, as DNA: TGTGCCAGCAGCTTAGACGTTGGCAGGGACTTAGAAGAGACCCAGTACTTC. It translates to CASSLDVGRDLEETQYF.

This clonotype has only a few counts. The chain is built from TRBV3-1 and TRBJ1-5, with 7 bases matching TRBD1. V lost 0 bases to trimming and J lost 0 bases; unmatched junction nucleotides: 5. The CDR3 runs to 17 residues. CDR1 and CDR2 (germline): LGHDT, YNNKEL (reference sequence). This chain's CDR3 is CASSQEGHRGSNQPQHF. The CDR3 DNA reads TGTGCCAGCAGCCAAGAAGGTCACAGGGGTAGCAATCAGCCCCAGCATTTT.

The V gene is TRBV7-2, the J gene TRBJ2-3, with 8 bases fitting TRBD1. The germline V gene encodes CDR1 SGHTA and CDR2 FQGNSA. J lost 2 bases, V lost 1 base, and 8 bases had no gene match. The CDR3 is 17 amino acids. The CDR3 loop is CASSLGSGQGYTDTQYF. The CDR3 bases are TGTGCCAGCAGCTTAGGGAGTGGACAGGGCTACACAGATACGCAGTATTTT.

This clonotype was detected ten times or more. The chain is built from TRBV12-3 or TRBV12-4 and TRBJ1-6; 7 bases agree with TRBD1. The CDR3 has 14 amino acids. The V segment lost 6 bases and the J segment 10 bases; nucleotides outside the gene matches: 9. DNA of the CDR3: TGTGCCAGCAGCTTGACAGGGTTACTGTCACCCCTCCACTTT. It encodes CASSLTGLLSPLHF.

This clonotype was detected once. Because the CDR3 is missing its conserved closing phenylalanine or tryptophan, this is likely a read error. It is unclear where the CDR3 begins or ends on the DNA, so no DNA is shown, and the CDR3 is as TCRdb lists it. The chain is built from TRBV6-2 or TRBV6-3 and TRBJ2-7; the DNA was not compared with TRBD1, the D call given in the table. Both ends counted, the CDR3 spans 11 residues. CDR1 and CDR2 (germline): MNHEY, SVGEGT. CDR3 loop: CASSYRDRGYL.

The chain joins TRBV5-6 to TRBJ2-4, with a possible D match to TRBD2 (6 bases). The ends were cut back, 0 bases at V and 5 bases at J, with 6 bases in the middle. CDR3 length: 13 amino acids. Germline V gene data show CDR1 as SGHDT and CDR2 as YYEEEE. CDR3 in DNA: TGTGCCAGCAGCTTGGGACTAGAAAACATTCAGTACTTC. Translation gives CASSLGLENIQYF.